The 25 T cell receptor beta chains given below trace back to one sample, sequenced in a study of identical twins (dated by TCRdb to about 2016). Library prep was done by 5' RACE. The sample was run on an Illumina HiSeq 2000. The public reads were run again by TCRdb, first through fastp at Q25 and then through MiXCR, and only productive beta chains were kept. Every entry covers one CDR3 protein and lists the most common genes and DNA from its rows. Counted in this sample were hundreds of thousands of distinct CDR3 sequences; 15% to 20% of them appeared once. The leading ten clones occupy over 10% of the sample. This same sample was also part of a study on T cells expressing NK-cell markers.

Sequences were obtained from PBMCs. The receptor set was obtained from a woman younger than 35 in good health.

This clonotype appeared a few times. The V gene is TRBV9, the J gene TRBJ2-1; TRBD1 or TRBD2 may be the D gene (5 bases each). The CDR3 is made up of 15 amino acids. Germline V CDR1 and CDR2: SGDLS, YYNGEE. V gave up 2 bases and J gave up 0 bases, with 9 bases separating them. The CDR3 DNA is TGTGCCAGCAGCGTTTGGGGGAGCTCCTACAATGAGCAGTTCTTC. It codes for CASSVWGSSYNEQFF.

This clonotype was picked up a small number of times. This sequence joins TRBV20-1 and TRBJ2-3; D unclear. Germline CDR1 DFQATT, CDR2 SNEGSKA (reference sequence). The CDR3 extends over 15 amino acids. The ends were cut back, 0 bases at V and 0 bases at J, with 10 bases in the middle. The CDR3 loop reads CSARETYISTDTQYF. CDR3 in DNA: TGCAGTGCTAGAGAAACCTATATTAGCACAGATACGCAGTATTTT.

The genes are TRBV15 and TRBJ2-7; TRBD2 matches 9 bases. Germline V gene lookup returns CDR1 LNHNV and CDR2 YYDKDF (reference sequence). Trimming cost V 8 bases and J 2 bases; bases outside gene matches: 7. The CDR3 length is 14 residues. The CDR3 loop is CATRGGALTYEQYF. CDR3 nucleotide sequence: TGTGCCACCCGCGGGGGGGCGCTTACCTACGAGCAGTACTTC.

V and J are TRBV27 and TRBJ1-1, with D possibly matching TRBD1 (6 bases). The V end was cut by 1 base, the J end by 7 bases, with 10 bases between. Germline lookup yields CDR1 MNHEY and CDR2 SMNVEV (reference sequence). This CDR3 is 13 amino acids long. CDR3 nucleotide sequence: TGTGCCAGCAGTTTATGGGGGGCCGGTGAAGCTTTCTTT. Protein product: CASSLWGAGEAFF.

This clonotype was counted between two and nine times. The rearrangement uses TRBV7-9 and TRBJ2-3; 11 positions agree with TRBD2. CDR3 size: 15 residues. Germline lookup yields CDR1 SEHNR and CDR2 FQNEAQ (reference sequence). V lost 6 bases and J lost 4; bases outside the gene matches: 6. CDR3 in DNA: TGTGCCAGCAGACCGGGACTAGCGGCCCCAGATACGCAGTATTTT. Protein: CASRPGLAAPDTQYF.

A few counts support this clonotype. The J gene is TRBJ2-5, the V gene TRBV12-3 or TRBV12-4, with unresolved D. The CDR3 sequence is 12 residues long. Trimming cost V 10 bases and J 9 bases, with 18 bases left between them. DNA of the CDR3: TGTGCCACCTCAGTGGGGTTGGCGGCCCAGTACTTC. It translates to CATSVGLAAQYF.

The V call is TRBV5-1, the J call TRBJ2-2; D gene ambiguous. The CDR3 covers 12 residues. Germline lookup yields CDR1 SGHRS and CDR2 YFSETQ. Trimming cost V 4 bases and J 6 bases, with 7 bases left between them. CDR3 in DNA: TGCGCCAGCAGCCACCGGGCCGGGGAGCTGTTTTTT. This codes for CASSHRAGELFF. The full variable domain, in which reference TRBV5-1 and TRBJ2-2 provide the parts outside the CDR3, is KAGVTQTPRYLIKTRGQQVTLSCSPISGHRSVSWYQQTPGQGLQFLFEYFSETQRNKGNFPGRFSGRQFSNSRSEMNVSTLELGDSALYLCASSHRAGELFFGEGSRLTVL.

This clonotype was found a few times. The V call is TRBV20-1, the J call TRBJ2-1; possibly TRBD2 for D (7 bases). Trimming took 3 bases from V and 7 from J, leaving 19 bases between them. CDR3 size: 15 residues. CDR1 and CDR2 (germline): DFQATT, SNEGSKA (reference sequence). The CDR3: CSASSPGGLDNEQFF. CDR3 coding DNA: TGCAGTGCTAGCTCACCCGGGGGGCTAGATAATGAGCAGTTCTTC.

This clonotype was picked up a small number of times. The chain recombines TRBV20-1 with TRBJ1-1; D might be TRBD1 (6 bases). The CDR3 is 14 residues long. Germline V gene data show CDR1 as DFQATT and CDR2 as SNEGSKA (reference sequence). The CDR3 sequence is CSGLGGHMNTEAFF. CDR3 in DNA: TGCAGCGGGTTAGGGGGACACATGAACACTGAAGCTTTCTTT.

The CDR3 protein is CASSLDRDNTDTQYF. For the CDR3, the DNA is TGTGCCAGCAGCTTGGACAGGGATAACACAGATACGCAGTATTTT. The chain is built from TRBV7-3 and TRBJ2-3, with 8 bases fitting TRBD1. CDR1 and CDR2 (germline): SGHTA, FQGTGA. V shed 3 bases and J 2 bases; nucleotides not matched to a gene: 4. The CDR3 totals 15 residues.

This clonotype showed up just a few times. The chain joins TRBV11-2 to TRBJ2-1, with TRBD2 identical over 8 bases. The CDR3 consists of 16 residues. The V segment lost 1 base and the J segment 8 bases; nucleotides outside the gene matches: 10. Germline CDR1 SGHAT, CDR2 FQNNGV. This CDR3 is CASSLGREGRWYEQFF. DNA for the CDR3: TGTGCCAGCAGCTTAGGACGGGAGGGCCGTTGGTATGAGCAGTTCTTC.

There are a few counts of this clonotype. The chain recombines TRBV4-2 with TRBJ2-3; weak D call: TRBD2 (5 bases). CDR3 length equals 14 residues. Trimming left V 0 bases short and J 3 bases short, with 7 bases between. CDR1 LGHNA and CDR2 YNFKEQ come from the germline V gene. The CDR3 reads CASSQEIATDTQYF. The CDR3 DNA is TGTGCCAGCAGCCAAGAAATAGCGACAGATACGCAGTATTTT.

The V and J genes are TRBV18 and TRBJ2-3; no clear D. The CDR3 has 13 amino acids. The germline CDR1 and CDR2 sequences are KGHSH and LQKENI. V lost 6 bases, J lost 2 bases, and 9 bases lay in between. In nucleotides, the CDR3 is TGTGCCAGCTCTCCTGTGCCCACAGATACGCAGTATTTT. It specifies CASSPVPTDTQYF.

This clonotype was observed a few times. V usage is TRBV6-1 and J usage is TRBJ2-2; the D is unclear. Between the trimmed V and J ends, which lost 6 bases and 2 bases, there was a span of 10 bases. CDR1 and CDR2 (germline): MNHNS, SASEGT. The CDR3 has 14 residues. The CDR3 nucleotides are TGTGCCAGCAGCCAAAACAGAAACACCGGGGAGCTGTTTTTT. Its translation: CASSQNRNTGELFF.

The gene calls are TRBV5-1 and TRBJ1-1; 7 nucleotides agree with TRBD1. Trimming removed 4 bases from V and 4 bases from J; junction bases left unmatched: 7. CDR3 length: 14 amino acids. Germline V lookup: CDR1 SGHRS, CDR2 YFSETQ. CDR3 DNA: TGCGCCAGCAGCCCCCGGGGACAGCCCACTGAAGCTTTCTTT. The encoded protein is CASSPRGQPTEAFF. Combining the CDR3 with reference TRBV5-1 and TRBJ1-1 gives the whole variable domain KAGVTQTPRYLIKTRGQQVTLSCSPISGHRSVSWYQQTPGQGLQFLFEYFSETQRNKGNFPGRFSGRQFSNSRSEMNVSTLELGDSALYLCASSPRGQPTEAFFGQGTRLTVV.

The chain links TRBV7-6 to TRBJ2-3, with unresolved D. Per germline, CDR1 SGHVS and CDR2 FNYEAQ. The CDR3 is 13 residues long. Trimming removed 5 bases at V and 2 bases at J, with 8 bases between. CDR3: CASSIDFTDTQYF. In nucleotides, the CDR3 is TGTGCCAGCAGCATCGACTTCACAGATACGCAGTATTTT.

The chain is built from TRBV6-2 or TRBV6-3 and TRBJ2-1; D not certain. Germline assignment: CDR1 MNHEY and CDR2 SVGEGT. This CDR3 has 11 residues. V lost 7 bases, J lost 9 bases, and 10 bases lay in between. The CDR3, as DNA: TGTGCCAGCAAGGGCATGGGTGAGCAGTTCTTC. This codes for CASKGMGEQFF.

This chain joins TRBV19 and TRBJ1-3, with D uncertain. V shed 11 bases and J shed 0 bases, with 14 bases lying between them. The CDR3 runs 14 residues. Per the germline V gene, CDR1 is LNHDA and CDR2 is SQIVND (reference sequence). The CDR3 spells CACSPGPSGNTIYF. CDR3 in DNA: TGTGCCTGCAGCCCAGGCCCCTCTGGAAACACCATATATTTT.

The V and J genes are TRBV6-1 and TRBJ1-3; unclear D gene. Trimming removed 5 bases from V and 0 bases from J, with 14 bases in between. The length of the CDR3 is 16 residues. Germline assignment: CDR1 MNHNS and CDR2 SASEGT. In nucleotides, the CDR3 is TGTGCCAGCAGTCTCGCCCTGAGGAGCTCTGGAAACACCATATATTTT. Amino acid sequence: CASSLALRSSGNTIYF.

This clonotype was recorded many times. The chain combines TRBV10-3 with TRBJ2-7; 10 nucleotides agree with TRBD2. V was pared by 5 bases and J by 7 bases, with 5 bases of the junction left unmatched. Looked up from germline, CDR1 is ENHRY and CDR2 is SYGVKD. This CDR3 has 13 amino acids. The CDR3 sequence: CAISPGLASEQYF. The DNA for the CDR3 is TGTGCCATCAGTCCGGGACTAGCGAGTGAGCAGTACTTC.

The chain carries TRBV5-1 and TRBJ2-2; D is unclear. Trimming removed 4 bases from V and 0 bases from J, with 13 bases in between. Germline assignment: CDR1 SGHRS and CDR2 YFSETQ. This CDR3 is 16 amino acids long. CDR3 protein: CASSETGLANTGELFF. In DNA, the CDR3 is TGCGCCAGCAGCGAAACGGGTCTCGCGAACACCGGGGAGCTGTTTTTT.

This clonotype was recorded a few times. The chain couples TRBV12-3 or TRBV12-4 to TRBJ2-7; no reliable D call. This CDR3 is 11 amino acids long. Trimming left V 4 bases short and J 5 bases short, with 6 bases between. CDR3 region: CASSSHDEQYF. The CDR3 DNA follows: TGTGCCAGCAGTTCCCACGACGAGCAGTACTTC.

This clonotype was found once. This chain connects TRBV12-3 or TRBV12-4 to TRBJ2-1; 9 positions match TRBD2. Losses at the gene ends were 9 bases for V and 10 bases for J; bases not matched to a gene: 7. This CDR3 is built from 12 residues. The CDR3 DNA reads TGTGCCAGGCCGGGACTAGCCAAGGAGCAGTTCTTC. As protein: CARPGLAKEQFF.

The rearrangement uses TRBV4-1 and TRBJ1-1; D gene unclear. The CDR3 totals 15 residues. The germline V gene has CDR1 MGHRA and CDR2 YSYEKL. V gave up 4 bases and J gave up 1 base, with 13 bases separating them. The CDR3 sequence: CASSPAPGRNTEAFF. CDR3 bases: TGCGCCAGCAGCCCCGCTCCGGGTAGGAACACTGAAGCTTTCTTT.

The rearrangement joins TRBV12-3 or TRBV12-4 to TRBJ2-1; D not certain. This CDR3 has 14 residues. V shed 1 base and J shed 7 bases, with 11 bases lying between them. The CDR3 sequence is CASSLGGRLNEQFF. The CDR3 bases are TGTGCCAGCAGTTTAGGCGGCCGCCTGAATGAGCAGTTCTTC.